The clone carrying this TCR beta chain has only one observation. The antigen is not known. The data originate from a study of T cell repertoires in aging, cancer and after chemotherapy. Multiplex touch-down PCR with TRB-A/B primers amplified rearranged V-D-J TRB sequences. One entry per CDR3 protein, called by TCRdb with MiXCR from the multiplex PCR reads. The sample has 1,700 or so distinct CDR3 sequences, under 40% seen once; the top ten hold 25% to 30%. Study-level results: Age-matched healthy donors had significantly more diverse, less clonal blood TCR repertoires than untreated cancer patients.

Amplification of TCR beta used genomic DNA extracted from peripheral blood. V was cut by 9 bases and J by 0 bases, with 14 bases left in between. The length of the CDR3 is 15 residues. Per the germline V gene, CDR1 is LNHDA and CDR2 is SQIVND (reference sequence). This rearrangement joins TRBV19 to TRBJ2-2, with D unresolved. The sequenced sample consisted of blood. The clonotype was recovered from a human donor with a solid tumor. The donor label of this sample is uncertain. Here the CDR3 DNA reads TGTGCCAGCAGCTTGTCCAGGTCGAACACCGGGGAGCTGTTTTTT. Protein product: CASSLSRSNTGELFF.